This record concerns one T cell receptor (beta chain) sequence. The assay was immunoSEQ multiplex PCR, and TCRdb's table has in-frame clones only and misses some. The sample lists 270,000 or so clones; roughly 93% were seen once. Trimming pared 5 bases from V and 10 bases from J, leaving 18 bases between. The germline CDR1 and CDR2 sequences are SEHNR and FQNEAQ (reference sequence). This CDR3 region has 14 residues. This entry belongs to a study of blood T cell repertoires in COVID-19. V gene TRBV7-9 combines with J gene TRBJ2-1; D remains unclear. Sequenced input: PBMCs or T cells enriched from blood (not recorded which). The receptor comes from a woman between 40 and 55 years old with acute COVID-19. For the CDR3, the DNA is TGTGCCAGCAGCCCCCTGCAGTGGGCTTTGGAGCAGTTCTTC. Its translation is CASSPLQWALEQFF.